This TCR beta chain was sequenced in a study of cytomegalovirus exposure and HLA in healthy donors. Method: immunoSEQ multiplex PCR; TCRdb's copy keeps in-frame clones and lacks some. The data show approximately 150,000 clones, with 80% to 85% seen just once and roughly 10% held by the top ten. The CDR3 totals 12 residues. Deletions cut 4 bases from V and 6 bases from J, with 8 bases between. Germline V gives CDR1 SGHDT, CDR2 YYEEEE. The clonotype was recovered from a man under 40 in good health and CMV-seropositive. The sequenced material came from PBMCs. V is TRBV5-6 and J is TRBJ1-5; maybe TRBD1 (5 bases). The CDR3: CASSRGGQPQHF. The CDR3 DNA follows: TGTGCCAGCAGCCGGGGGGGTCAGCCCCAGCATTTT.